This T cell receptor beta chain was captured by sequencing in a study of response to subunit inactivated influenza vaccine. Whole-study findings and limits: Authors suggested each seasonal flu vaccination may recruit only limited numbers of new T cells.

Germline-derived CDR1 and CDR2 are SGHTA and FQGNSA. The CDR3 runs to 16 residues. The V and J ends lost 3 bases and 9 bases, in that order; junction bases with no gene match: 11. TCRdb used MiXCR to reprocess the RT-PCR reads, holding one entry per CDR3 protein. The table lists about 580,000 distinct CDR3 sequences, 13% to 15% of them singletons. This clonotype was picked up a small number of times. Its antigen is unknown. Sequences were derived from PBMCs from blood, sampled approximately 12 days after vaccination. This clonotype was sampled from a man in his forties or fifties who received an inactivated influenza vaccine. This chain joins TRBV7-2 and TRBJ2-5; 12 bases are a match to TRBD2. The CDR3 region is CASSLLGTSGLGAQYF. The DNA of the CDR3 is TGTGCCAGCAGCTTGTTGGGGACTAGCGGGTTAGGGGCCCAGTACTTC.